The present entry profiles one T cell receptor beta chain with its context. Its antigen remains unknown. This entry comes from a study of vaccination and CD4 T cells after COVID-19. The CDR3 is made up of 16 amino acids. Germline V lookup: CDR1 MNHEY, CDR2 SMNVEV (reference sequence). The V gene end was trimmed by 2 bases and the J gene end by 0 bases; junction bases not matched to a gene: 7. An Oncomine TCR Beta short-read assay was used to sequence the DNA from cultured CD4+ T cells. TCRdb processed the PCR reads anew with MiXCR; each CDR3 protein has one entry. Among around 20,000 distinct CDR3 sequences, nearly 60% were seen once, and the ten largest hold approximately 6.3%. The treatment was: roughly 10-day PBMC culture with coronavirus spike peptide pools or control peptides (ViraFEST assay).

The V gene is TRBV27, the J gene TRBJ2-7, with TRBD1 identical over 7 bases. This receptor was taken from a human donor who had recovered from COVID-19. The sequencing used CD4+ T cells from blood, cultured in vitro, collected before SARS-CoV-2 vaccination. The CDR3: CASSLVRAGGSYEQYF. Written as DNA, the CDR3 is TGTGCCAGCAGTTTAGTCCGGGCAGGGGGCTCCTACGAGCAGTACTTC.